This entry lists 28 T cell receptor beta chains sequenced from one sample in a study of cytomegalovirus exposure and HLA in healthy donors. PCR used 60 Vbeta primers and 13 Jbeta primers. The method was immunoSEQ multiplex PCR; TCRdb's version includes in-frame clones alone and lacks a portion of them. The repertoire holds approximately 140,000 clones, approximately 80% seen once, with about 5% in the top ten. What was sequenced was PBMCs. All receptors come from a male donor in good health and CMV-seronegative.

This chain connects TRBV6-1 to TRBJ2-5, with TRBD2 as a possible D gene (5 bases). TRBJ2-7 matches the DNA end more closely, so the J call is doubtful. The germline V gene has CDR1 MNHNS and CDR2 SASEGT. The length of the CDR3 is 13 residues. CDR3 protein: CASTRTAGYEQYF. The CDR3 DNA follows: TGTGCCAGCACTCGGACTGCCGGCTACGAGCAGTACTTC.

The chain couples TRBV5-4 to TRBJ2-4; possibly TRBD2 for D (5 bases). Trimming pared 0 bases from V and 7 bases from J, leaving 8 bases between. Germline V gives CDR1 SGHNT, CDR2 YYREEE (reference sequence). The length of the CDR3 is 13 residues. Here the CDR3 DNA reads TGTGCCAGCAGCTTGGTTGGGGAGAACATTCAGTACTTC. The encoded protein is CASSLVGENIQYF.

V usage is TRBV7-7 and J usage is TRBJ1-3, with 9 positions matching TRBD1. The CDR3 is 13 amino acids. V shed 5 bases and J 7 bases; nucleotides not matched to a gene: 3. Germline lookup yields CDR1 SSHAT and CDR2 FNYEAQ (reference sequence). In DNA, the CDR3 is TGTGCCAGCAGCCCCGGACAGGGGAACACCATATATTTT. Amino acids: CASSPGQGNTIYF.

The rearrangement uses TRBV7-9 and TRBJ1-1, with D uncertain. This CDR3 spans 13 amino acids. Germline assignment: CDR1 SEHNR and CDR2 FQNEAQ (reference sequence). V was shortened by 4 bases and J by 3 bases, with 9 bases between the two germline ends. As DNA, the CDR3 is TGTGCCAGCAGCTGGTACATGGACACTGAAGCTTTCTTT. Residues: CASSWYMDTEAFF.

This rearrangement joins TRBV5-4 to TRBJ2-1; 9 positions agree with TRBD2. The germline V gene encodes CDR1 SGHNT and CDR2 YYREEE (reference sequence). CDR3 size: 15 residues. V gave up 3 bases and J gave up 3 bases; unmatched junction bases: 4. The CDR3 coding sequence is TGTGCCAGCAGCTCGCGGGGGGGCTTCTACAATGAGCAGTTCTTC. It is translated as CASSSRGGFYNEQFF.

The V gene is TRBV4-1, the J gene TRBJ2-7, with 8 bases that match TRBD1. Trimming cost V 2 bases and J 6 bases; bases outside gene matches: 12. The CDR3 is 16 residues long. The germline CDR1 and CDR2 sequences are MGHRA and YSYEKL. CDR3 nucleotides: TGCGCCAGCAGCCAATTCGCCTCGGGACAGGCAGGCGAGCAGTACTTC. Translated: CASSQFASGQAGEQYF.

As DNA, the CDR3 is TGTGCCAGCTCATCAAACCGGGACAGTTACGAGCAGTACTTC. Protein product: CASSSNRDSYEQYF. The rearrangement uses TRBV18 and TRBJ2-7; the match to TRBD1 covers 7 bases. This CDR3 is built from 14 residues. Germline values: CDR1 KGHSH, CDR2 LQKENI. V trimming: 5 bases; J trimming: 4 bases; junction bases outside the gene matches: 8.

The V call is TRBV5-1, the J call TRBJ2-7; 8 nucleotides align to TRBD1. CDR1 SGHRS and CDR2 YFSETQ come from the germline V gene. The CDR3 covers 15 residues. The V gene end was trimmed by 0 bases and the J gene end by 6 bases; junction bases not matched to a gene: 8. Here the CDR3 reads CASSLGRQGIFEQYF. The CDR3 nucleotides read TGCGCCAGCAGCTTGGGGAGACAGGGGATCTTCGAGCAGTACTTC.

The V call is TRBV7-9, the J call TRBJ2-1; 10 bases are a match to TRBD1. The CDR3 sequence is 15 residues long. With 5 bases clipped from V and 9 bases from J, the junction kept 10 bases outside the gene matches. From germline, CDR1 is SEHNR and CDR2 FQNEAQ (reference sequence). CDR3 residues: CASSNRDRGFSEQFF. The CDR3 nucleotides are TGTGCCAGCAGCAACCGGGACAGGGGTTTTAGTGAGCAGTTCTTC.

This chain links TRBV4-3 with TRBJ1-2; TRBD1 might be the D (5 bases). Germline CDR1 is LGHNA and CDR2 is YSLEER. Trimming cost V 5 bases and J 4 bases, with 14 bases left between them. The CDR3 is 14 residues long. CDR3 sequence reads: CASSNTGVSYGYTF. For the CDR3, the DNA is TGCGCCAGCAGCAATACAGGAGTGAGCTATGGCTACACCTTC.

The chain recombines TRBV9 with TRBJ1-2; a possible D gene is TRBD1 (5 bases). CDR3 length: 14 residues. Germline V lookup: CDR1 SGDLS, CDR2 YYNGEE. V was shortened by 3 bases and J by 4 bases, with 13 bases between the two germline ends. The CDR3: CASSAEQVLYGYTF. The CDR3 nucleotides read TGTGCCAGCAGCGCCGAACAGGTACTCTATGGCTACACCTTC. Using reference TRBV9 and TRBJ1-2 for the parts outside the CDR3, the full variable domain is DSGVTQTPKHLITATGQRVTLRCSPRSGDLSVYWYQQSLDQGLQFLIQYYNGEERAKGNILERFSAQQFPDLHSELNLSSLELGDSALYFCASSAEQVLYGYTFGSGTRLTVV.

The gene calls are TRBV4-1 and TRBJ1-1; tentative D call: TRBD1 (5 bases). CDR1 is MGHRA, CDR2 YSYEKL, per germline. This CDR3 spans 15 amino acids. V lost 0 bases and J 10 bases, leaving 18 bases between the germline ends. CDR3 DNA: TGCGCCAGCAGCCAAGATCCTGGTTTCGGGGGAGCAGCTTTCTTT. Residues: CASSQDPGFGGAAFF.

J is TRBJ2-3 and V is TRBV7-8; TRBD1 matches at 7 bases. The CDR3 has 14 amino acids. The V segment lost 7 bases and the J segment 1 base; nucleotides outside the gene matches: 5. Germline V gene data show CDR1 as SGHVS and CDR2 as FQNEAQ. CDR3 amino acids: CASTPGGGTDTQYF. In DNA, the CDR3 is TGTGCCAGCACCCCAGGGGGAGGCACAGATACGCAGTATTTT.

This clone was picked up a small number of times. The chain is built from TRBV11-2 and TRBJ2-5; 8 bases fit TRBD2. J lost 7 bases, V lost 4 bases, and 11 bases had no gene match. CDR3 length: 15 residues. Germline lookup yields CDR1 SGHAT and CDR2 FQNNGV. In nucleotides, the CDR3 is TGTGCCAGCAGCTCCCCGGGACTAGGGGCCGGGACCCAGTACTTC. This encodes CASSSPGLGAGTQYF.

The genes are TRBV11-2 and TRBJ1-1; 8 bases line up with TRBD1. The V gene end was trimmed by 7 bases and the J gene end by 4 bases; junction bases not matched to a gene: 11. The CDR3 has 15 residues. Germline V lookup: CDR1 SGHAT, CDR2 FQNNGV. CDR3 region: CASTASTGGGTEAFF. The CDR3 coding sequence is TGTGCCAGCACCGCCTCCACAGGGGGAGGCACTGAAGCTTTCTTT.

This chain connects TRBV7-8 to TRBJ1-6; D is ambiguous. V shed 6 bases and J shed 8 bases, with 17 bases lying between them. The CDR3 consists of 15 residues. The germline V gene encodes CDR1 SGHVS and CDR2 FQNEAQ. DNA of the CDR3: TGTGCCAGCAGTTCCTCCGGGTTTTTGGATTCACCCCTCCACTTT. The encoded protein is CASSSSGFLDSPLHF.

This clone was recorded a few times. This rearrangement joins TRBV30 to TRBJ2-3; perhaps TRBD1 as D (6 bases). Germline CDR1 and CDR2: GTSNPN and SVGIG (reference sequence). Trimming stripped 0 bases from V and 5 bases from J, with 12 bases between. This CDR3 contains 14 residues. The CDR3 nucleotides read TGTGCCTGGAGTGTAGGGGGAAAGGGAGATACGCAGTATTTT. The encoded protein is CAWSVGGKGDTQYF.

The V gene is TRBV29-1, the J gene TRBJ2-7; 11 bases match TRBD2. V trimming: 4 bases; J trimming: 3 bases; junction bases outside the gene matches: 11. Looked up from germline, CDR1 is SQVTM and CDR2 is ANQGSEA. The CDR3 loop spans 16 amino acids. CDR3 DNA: TGCAGCGTTGGACCCCCCGGGACTAGCGGCCTCTACGAGCAGTACTTC. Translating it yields CSVGPPGTSGLYEQYF.

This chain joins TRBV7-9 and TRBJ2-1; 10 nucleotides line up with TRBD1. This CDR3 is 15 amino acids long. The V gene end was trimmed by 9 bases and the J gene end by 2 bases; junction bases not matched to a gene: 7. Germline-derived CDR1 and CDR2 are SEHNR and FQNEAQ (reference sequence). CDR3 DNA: TGTGCCAGTGAAACCGGGACAGGGGCCTACAATGAGCAGTTCTTC. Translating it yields CASETGTGAYNEQFF.

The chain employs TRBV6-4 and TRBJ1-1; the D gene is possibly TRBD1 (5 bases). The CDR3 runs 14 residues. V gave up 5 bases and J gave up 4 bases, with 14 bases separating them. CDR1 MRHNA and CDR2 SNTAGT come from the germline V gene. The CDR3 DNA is TGTGCCAGCAGTCCTTGGGAGGGGAGCACTGAAGCTTTCTTT. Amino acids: CASSPWEGSTEAFF.

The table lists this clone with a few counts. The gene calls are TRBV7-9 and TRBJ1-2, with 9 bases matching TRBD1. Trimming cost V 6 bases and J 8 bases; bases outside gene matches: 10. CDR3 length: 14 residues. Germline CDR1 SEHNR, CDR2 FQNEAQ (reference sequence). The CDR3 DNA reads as TGTGCCAGCAGAGGCAGACAGGGGGTGTGGGGCTACACCTTC. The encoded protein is CASRGRQGVWGYTF.

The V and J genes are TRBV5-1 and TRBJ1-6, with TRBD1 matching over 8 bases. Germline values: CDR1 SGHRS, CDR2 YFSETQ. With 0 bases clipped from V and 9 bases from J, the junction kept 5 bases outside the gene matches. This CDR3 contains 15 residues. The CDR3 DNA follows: TGCGCCAGCAGCTTGGGGACAGGGACCGGTTCACCCCTCCACTTT. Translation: CASSLGTGTGSPLHF.

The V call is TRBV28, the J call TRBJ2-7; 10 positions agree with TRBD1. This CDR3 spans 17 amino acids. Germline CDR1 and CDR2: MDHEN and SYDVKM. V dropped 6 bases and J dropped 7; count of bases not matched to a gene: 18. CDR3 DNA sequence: TGTGCCAGCAGACAGACAGGGGGCGCCTACCTGAGGGAGGAGCAGTACTTC. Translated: CASRQTGGAYLREEQYF.

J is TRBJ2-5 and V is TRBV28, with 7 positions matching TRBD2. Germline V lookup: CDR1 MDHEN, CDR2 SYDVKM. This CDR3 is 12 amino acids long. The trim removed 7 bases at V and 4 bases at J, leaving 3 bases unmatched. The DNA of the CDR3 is TGTGCCAGCAAGGGACTACTAGAGACCCAGTACTTC. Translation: CASKGLLETQYF.

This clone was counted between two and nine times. The CDR3 sequence is CASGSTGTHYEQYF. Written as DNA, the CDR3 is TGTGCCAGCGGATCGACAGGGACCCACTACGAGCAGTACTTC. This chain uses TRBV27 with TRBJ2-7; 7 nucleotides agree with TRBD1. The germline V gene encodes CDR1 MNHEY and CDR2 SMNVEV (reference sequence). This CDR3 contains 14 residues. V lost 8 bases, J lost 3 bases, and 10 bases stayed unmatched.

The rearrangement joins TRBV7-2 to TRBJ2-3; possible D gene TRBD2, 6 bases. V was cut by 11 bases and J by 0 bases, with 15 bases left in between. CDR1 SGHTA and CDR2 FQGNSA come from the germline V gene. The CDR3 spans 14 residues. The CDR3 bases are TGTGCCTGCCAGGGCGGGACTAGCACAGATACGCAGTATTTT. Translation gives CACQGGTSTDTQYF.

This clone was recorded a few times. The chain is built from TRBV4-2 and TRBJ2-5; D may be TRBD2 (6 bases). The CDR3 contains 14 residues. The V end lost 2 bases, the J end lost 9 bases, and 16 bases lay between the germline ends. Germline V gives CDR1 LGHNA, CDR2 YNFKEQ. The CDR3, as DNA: TGTGCCAGCAGCCAAAGTCTAGCGTTCGCGGCCCAGTACTTC. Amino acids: CASSQSLAFAAQYF.

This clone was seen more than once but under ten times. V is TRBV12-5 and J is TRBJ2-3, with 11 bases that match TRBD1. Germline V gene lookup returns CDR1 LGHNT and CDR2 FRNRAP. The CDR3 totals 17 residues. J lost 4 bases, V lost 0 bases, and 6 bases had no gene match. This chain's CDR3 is CASGLVQDRGRPDTQYF. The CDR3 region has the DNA TGTGCTAGTGGTTTGGTACAGGACAGGGGGCGGCCAGATACGCAGTATTTT.